This TCR beta chain was obtained from a study of blood T cell repertoires in COVID-19. Study background: COVID-19 samples, acute and convalescent, were from the United States, Italy and Spain. The analysed material was cDNA or gDNA that came from T cells, B-cell-depleted T cells, or PBMCs.

In regard to this clone: Within the sample, other DNA sequences also encode this same CDR3.

As handled by the study authors: Researchers report that nucleated cell counts were estimated from reference gene primer amplification. Profiling relied on immunoSEQ multiplex PCR, and the TCRdb table lists in-frame clones only, not all of them. The V and J calls and clone size come from that table; D and trimming were worked out from the DNA. The sample contains about 320,000 clones, over 75% of which appear only once. The source material was peripheral blood. This sequence was found in a human donor in a cohort sampled during active COVID-19.

This chain's CDR3 is CATSDPGQGNYGYTF. As DNA, the CDR3 is TGTGCCACCAGTGATCCGGGACAGGGGAACTATGGCTACACCTTC. The J gene is TRBJ1-2, the V gene TRBV24-1; 10 positions match TRBD1. The CDR3 length is 15 residues. J was trimmed by 2 bases and V by 3 bases; bases with no gene match: 2. From germline, CDR1 is KGHDR and CDR2 SFDVKD.